This T cell receptor (beta chain) was recovered during a study of identical twins. Study results and limitations: Zero-insertion analyses could be partly confounded by invariant MAIT and iNKT cells.

Via MiXCR, TCRdb re-called the 5' RACE reads, giving one row per CDR3 protein. The sample consists of 550,000 to 700,000 distinct CDR3 sequences, 21% of them appearing once. A remark on this clonotype: Antigen: not known.

Germline CDR1 reads SGHDT; CDR2 reads YYEEEE. V trimming: 0 bases; J trimming: 0 bases; junction bases outside the gene matches: 6. The CDR3 is 18 amino acids. These data also featured in a second study, about T cells expressing NK-cell markers. As that report states: The eight sequenced donors comprised seven who were HCMV-seropositive and one who was seronegative. Several experiments employed an anti-gamma-delta TCR antibody to confine sorting to alpha-beta TCR T cells.

Sample: PBMCs. The TCR originated in a woman younger than 35 in good health. V and J are TRBV5-6 and TRBJ2-6; 7 bases match TRBD2. CDR3 in amino acids: CASSLAGGPFSGANVLTF. The DNA for the CDR3 is TGTGCCAGCAGCTTGGCGGGGGGTCCATTCTCTGGGGCCAACGTCCTGACTTTC.